These 27 T cell receptor beta chains came from one sample sequenced in a study of CD8+ T cells in alopecia areata. TCR sequencing used cDNA made by reverse transcription of extracted RNA. Some clones are missing from TCRdb's copy, which holds only in-frame ones; the method was immunoSEQ multiplex PCR. Counted here are roughly 60,000 clones, around 40% occurring once; the ten biggest clones make up roughly 51%. The sequenced sample consisted of NKG2D-low CD8+ T cells sorted from blood. These receptors all stem from a human donor with alopecia areata.

This chain joins TRBV4-3 and TRBJ2-5; 8 positions match TRBD2. Germline-derived CDR1 and CDR2 are LGHNA and YSLEER. The CDR3 sequence is 17 residues long. V dropped 1 base and J dropped 0; count of bases not matched to a gene: 7. The CDR3 nucleotides read TGCGCCAGCAGCCAAGGCCCTGGCGGGAGGAACCAAGAGACCCAGTACTTC. Its protein product is CASSQGPGGRNQETQYF.

This clone was counted a few times. The chain recombines TRBV6-6 with TRBJ2-7; the D gene could be TRBD1 or TRBD2 (5 bases each). V was clipped by 2 bases and J by 7 bases, with 18 bases between them. The CDR3 sequence is 15 residues long. Germline lookup yields CDR1 MNHNY and CDR2 SVGAGI (reference sequence). CDR3 in amino acids: CASSYLGTSLEEQYF. The CDR3, as DNA: TGTGCCAGCAGTTACCTTGGGACCTCCCTTGAGGAGCAGTACTTC.

This clone was counted only a few times. The V and J genes are TRBV7-2 and TRBJ2-3; TRBD1 or TRBD2 may be the D gene (5 bases each). Germline V gives CDR1 SGHTA, CDR2 FQGNSA. The CDR3 is 14 residues long. Trimming shortened V by 5 bases and J by 0 bases, and 9 bases separated the two germline ends. The CDR3 DNA follows: TGTGCCAGCAGCCGCTGGGGGAGCACAGATACGCAGTATTTT. This codes for CASSRWGSTDTQYF.

This rearrangement joins TRBV29-1 to TRBJ2-5; D is possibly TRBD2 (5 bases). Germline CDR1 is SQVTM and CDR2 is ANQGSEA. With 6 bases removed from V and 1 base from J, the gap between germline ends came to 21 bases. This CDR3 contains 16 residues. The CDR3 reads CSVLAGWVLFQETQYF. CDR3 nucleotide sequence: TGCAGCGTACTTGCGGGCTGGGTCCTTTTCCAAGAGACCCAGTACTTC.

This clone is a singleton in its sample. This chain uses TRBV11-2 with TRBJ1-5, with D hard to call. Germline V gene lookup returns CDR1 SGHAT and CDR2 FQNNGV. Trimming pared 11 bases from V and 0 bases from J, leaving 11 bases between. The CDR3 length is 13 residues. The CDR3 is CAAWGHSNQPQHF. For the CDR3, the DNA is TGTGCCGCCTGGGGTCATAGCAATCAGCCCCAGCATTTT. Looking up the rest from reference TRBV11-2 and TRBJ1-5 gives the full variable domain: EAGVAQSPRYKIIEKRQSVAFWCNPISGHATLYWYQQILGQGPKLLIQFQNNGVVDDSQLPKDRFSAERLKGVDSTLKIQPAKLEDSAVYLCAAWGHSNQPQHFGDGTRLSIL.

This clone was picked up a small number of times. This chain links TRBV15 with TRBJ2-3, with a weak D call TRBD1 (5 bases). The CDR3 contains 18 residues. V lost 4 bases and J 2 bases, leaving 22 bases between the germline ends. Germline V gene lookup returns CDR1 LNHNV and CDR2 YYDKDF (reference sequence). The CDR3, as DNA: TGTGCCACCAGCACGACCTCCCTACGGCAGACAGTCACAGATACGCAGTATTTT. The encoded protein is CATSTTSLRQTVTDTQYF.

The rearrangement links TRBV13 to TRBJ2-5; D is ambiguous. The CDR3 loop spans 12 amino acids. Trimming pared 3 bases from V and 3 bases from J, leaving 5 bases between. The germline V gene has CDR1 PRHDT and CDR2 FYEKMQ (reference sequence). CDR3 coding DNA: TGTGCCAGCAGCTTTACTAAAGAGACCCAGTACTTC. It codes for CASSFTKETQYF.

This chain links TRBV2 with TRBJ2-7; no clear D gene. CDR3 length: 10 residues. Germline loops: CDR1 SNHLY, CDR2 FYNNEI. V lost 4 bases, J lost 5 bases, and 3 bases lay in between. CDR3 nucleotide sequence: TGTGCCAGCAGTGGGGACGAGCAGTACTTC. Its protein product is CASSGDEQYF.

This clone has a handful of counts. The J gene is TRBJ1-2, the V gene TRBV29-1; no definite D call. V was pared by 3 bases and J by 5 bases, with 10 bases between. The CDR3 has 12 residues. Germline V CDR1 and CDR2: SQVTM, ANQGSEA. The CDR3 is CSVEEGSYGYTF. CDR3 DNA: TGCAGCGTTGAGGAGGGATCGTATGGCTACACCTTC.

This chain connects TRBV2 to TRBJ2-5, with 9 bases matching TRBD2. V lost 6 bases, J lost 4 bases, and 6 bases stayed unmatched. The CDR3 spans 14 residues. Germline CDR1 is SNHLY and CDR2 is FYNNEI. CDR3 nucleotides: TGTGCCAGCAGGTGGCGGGGGGGCCGAGAGACCCAGTACTTC. Protein product: CASRWRGGRETQYF. Based on the CDR3 plus reference TRBV2 and TRBJ2-5, the full variable domain is EPEVTQTPSHQVTQMGQEVILRCVPISNHLYFYWYRQILGQKVEFLVSFYNNEISEKSEIFDDQFSVERPDGSNFTLKIRSTKLEDSAMYFCASRWRGGRETQYFGPGTRLLVL.

The J gene is TRBJ2-7, the V gene TRBV29-1; D is ambiguous. Per germline, CDR1 SQVTM and CDR2 ANQGSEA. The CDR3 extends over 11 amino acids. Between the trimmed V and J ends, which lost 4 bases and 6 bases, there was a span of 10 bases. The CDR3 here is CSVAGRREQYF. CDR3 in DNA: TGCAGCGTTGCAGGACGGCGCGAGCAGTACTTC.

The CDR3 region has the DNA TGTGCCAGCAGTTTATTTCCGAGCTCCTACGAGCAGTACTTC. Translating it yields CASSLFPSSYEQYF. The V and J genes are TRBV27 and TRBJ2-7; D not certain. Between the trimmed V and J ends, which lost 1 base and 0 bases, there was a span of 7 bases. The CDR3 totals 14 residues. Per germline, CDR1 MNHEY and CDR2 SMNVEV (reference sequence).

This chain connects TRBV14 to TRBJ2-1; TRBD2 is a possible D gene (5 bases). This CDR3 has 15 amino acids. The ends were cut back, 4 bases at V and 0 bases at J, with 10 bases in the middle. Germline V gene sequence: CDR1 SGHDN, CDR2 FVKESK. CDR3 sequence reads: CASSPETTSYNEQFF. As DNA, the CDR3 is TGTGCCAGCAGCCCTGAGACTACCTCCTACAATGAGCAGTTCTTC. Using reference TRBV14 and TRBJ2-1 for the parts outside the CDR3, the full variable domain is EAGVTQFPSHSVIEKGQTVTLRCDPISGHDNLYWYRRVMGKEIKFLLHFVKESKQDESGMPNNRFLAERTGGTYSTLKVQPAELEDSGVYFCASSPETTSYNEQFFGPGTRLTVL.

CDR3 amino acids: CASSVESGGNTGELFF. CDR3 nucleotide sequence: TGTGCCAGCAGCGTAGAGAGCGGGGGGAACACCGGGGAGCTGTTTTTT. The chain is built from TRBV9 and TRBJ2-2; TRBD2 matches at 8 bases. V shed 0 bases, J shed 1 base, and the junction held 2 bases outside the gene matches. From germline, CDR1 is SGDLS and CDR2 YYNGEE. The CDR3 runs to 16 residues.

The V call is TRBV7-8, the J call TRBJ2-2; tentative D call: TRBD1 (6 bases). This CDR3 contains 16 residues. Germline V gives CDR1 SGHVS, CDR2 FQNEAQ. Trimming removed 2 bases from V and 6 bases from J, with 16 bases in between. The CDR3 here is CASSLNGWGPPGELFF. The CDR3 DNA reads as TGTGCCAGCAGCTTAAATGGCTGGGGGCCACCCGGGGAGCTGTTTTTT.

The rearrangement links TRBV27 to TRBJ2-1, with D uncertain. The V and J ends lost 5 bases and 4 bases respectively, with 6 bases between them. The CDR3 contains 12 residues. Germline V gene lookup returns CDR1 MNHEY and CDR2 SMNVEV (reference sequence). CDR3 loop: CASSHSYNEQFF. The CDR3 DNA reads as TGTGCCAGCAGTCACTCGTACAATGAGCAGTTCTTC.

The chain carries TRBV5-4 and TRBJ2-5; D might be TRBD2 (5 bases). This CDR3 contains 13 residues. Germline loops: CDR1 SGHNT, CDR2 YYREEE (reference sequence). Deletions cut 0 bases from V and 5 bases from J, with 8 bases between. Written as DNA, the CDR3 is TGTGCCAGCAGCTTGGAGGGCGGGGAGACCCAGTACTTC. The encoded protein is CASSLEGGETQYF.

V gene TRBV9 combines with J gene TRBJ2-5; TRBD2 agrees at 12 bases. V dropped 6 bases and J dropped 4; count of bases not matched to a gene: 10. The CDR3 totals 16 residues. Germline V lookup: CDR1 SGDLS, CDR2 YYNGEE. CDR3 sequence (DNA): TGTGCCAGCACCTATTCTAGCGGGGGGGCTGGAGAGACCCAGTACTTC. It is translated as CASTYSSGGAGETQYF.

The chain is built from TRBV29-1 and TRBJ2-1; unclear D gene. Germline assignment: CDR1 SQVTM and CDR2 ANQGSEA. The V end was cut by 1 base, the J end by 0 bases, with 13 bases between. CDR3 size: 16 residues. DNA of the CDR3: TGCAGCGTTGAAGGTTACGGGTCCAGCTCCTACAATGAGCAGTTCTTC. This codes for CSVEGYGSSSYNEQFF.

This clone occurred a few times. V is TRBV5-1 and J is TRBJ2-7; D is possibly TRBD2 (5 bases). CDR3 length equals 17 residues. The V gene's germline CDR1 is SGHRS and CDR2 YFSETQ. V was trimmed by 3 bases and J by 2 bases, leaving 21 bases between them. This CDR3 reads CASSWNLVEVDPYEQYF. In DNA form, the CDR3 reads TGCGCCAGCAGCTGGAACCTAGTGGAGGTGGACCCCTACGAGCAGTACTTC.

This chain uses TRBV4-2 with TRBJ2-1, with TRBD1 identical over 7 bases. Germline trimming cut 3 bases from V and 4 bases from J; bases unmatched to any gene: 12. CDR3 size: 17 residues. The germline V gene has CDR1 LGHNA and CDR2 YNFKEQ. The CDR3 protein is CASSQAQGQPYYNEQFF. CDR3 nucleotides: TGTGCCAGCAGCCAGGCCCAGGGACAGCCCTATTACAATGAGCAGTTCTTC.

V gene TRBV4-1 combines with J gene TRBJ2-1; TRBD2 is a possible D gene (6 bases). This CDR3 spans 18 amino acids. Germline CDR1 is MGHRA and CDR2 is YSYEKL. Trimming took off 3 bases at V and 4 bases at J, with 22 bases between the two ends. The CDR3, as DNA: TGCGCCAGCAGCCATGATTTGGCGGGGCGTCTAGAATACAATGAGCAGTTCTTC. This sequence encodes CASSHDLAGRLEYNEQFF.

This clone was found a few times. The chain employs TRBV4-1 and TRBJ2-2; 9 nucleotides align to TRBD2. The V gene end was trimmed by 5 bases and the J gene end by 1 base; junction bases not matched to a gene: 8. This CDR3 spans 17 amino acids. Germline CDR1 and CDR2: MGHRA and YSYEKL. The CDR3, as DNA: TGCGCCAGCAGCTTTTTTAGCGGGGGCCTGAACACCGGGGAGCTGTTTTTT. Protein: CASSFFSGGLNTGELFF.

The chain uses TRBV5-1 and TRBJ2-3; D possibly corresponds to TRBD1 (6 bases). Trimming removed 5 bases from V and 0 bases from J, with 25 bases in between. The germline V gene encodes CDR1 SGHRS and CDR2 YFSETQ. The CDR3 totals 19 residues. CDR3 loop: CASRSYTAFRGSSTDTQYF. DNA for the CDR3: TGCGCCAGCAGATCATATACAGCTTTCAGGGGTTCTAGCACAGATACGCAGTATTTT.

This clone has just one count. The chain has TRBV7-9 and TRBJ1-2; D gene unclear. CDR1 and CDR2 from the germline V gene are SEHNR and FQNEAQ (reference sequence). The germline V and J ends were trimmed by 2 bases and 4 bases, with 5 bases remaining between them. CDR3 size: 12 residues. CDR3 protein: CASSLSPYGYTF. CDR3 nucleotide sequence: TGTGCCAGCAGCTTATCGCCCTATGGCTACACCTTC. The full variable domain, rest sourced from reference TRBV7-9 and TRBJ1-2, is DTGVSQNPRHKITKRGQNVTFRCDPISEHNRLYWYRQTLGQGPEFLTYFQNEAQLEKSRLLSDRFSAERPKGSFSTLEIQRTEQGDSAMYLCASSLSPYGYTFGSGTRLTVV.

The chain is built from TRBV2 and TRBJ2-2; D is uncertain. V lost 7 bases, J lost 2 bases, and 2 bases lay in between. Germline V CDR1 and CDR2: SNHLY, FYNNEI. This CDR3 has 11 residues. The DNA of the CDR3 is TGTGCCAGCATTAACACCGGGGAGCTGTTTTTT. This codes for CASINTGELFF.

This chain uses TRBV30 with TRBJ1-2; no clear D. Trimming pared 2 bases from V and 2 bases from J, leaving 12 bases between. The germline gives CDR1 GTSNPN, CDR2 SVGIG (reference sequence). The CDR3 is 14 amino acids. This chain's CDR3 is CAWSPNQANYGYTF. The CDR3 region has the DNA TGTGCCTGGAGTCCCAACCAGGCAAACTATGGCTACACCTTC.